This is a list of T cell receptor beta chains from one sample in a study of blood T cell repertoires in COVID-19. Some clones are missing from TCRdb's copy, which holds only in-frame ones; the method was immunoSEQ multiplex PCR. The sample comprises about 260,000 clones, about 90% of which are singletons, and 2% to 3% rests with the top ten. The specimen was peripheral blood. These TCRs come from a person under 35 with COVID-19, enrolled during active disease. Both conserved end residues are part of each CDR3. D genes are given only for firm matches. Not all rows give a size; the values are once, few, many and, for expanded clones, a class.

size: -; V: TRBV7-2; J: TRBJ1-2; D: -; CDR3: CASSFFTGTAAGYTF; DNA: TGTGCCAGCAGCTTTTTCACAGGGACGGCTGCTGGCTACACCTTC
size: -; V: TRBV3-1/TRBV3-2; J: TRBJ2-7; D: TRBD2; CDR3: CASSRLGGLAGGSPYEQYF; DNA: TGTGCCAGCAGCAGACTCGGCGGACTAGCGGGAGGTTCTCCCTACGAGCAGTACTTC
size: -; V: TRBV5-4; J: TRBJ2-5; D: TRBD2; CDR3: CASSLQAGGGETQYF; DNA: TGTGCCAGCAGCCTACAAGCGGGAGGAGGCGAGACCCAGTACTTC
size: -; V: TRBV11-3; J: TRBJ2-1; D: TRBD1; CDR3: CASSLASWGQGGLGDEQFF; DNA: TGTGCCAGCAGCTTAGCGTCGTGGGGACAGGGGGGATTAGGAGATGAGCAGTTCTTC
size: -; V: TRBV10-3; J: TRBJ1-2; D: TRBD1; CDR3: CAILLEGTANYGYTF; DNA: TGTGCCATCCTACTAGAGGGGACAGCTAACTATGGCTACACCTTC
size: -; V: TRBV4-3; J: TRBJ1-2; D: TRBD1; CDR3: CASSQGPGGANYGYTF; DNA: TGCGCCAGCAGCCAAGGACCAGGGGGCGCGAACTATGGCTACACCTTC
size: -; V: TRBV9; J: TRBJ2-7; D: -; CDR3: CASSVEGWGVDEQYF; DNA: TGTGCCAGCAGCGTAGAAGGTTGGGGGGTGGACGAGCAGTACTTC
size: once; V: TRBV4-1; J: TRBJ1-5; D: -; CDR3: CASSRVDQASGPQHF; DNA: TGCGCCAGCAGCCGGGTGGATCAGGCCTCAGGGCCCCAGCATTTT
size: -; V: TRBV15; J: TRBJ2-5; D: -; CDR3: CATSRERSREETQYF; DNA: TGTGCCACCAGCAGAGAAAGGAGCCGGGAAGAGACCCAGTACTTC
size: -; V: TRBV28; J: TRBJ1-1; D: -; CDR3: CASRLGGGINTEAFF; DNA: TGTGCCAGCAGGCTGGGTGGGGGCATTAACACTGAAGCTTTCTTT
size: -; V: TRBV2; J: TRBJ1-4; D: -; CDR3: CASGGQIGEKLFF; DNA: TGTGCCAGCGGAGGGCAGATTGGTGAAAAACTGTTTTTT
size: -; V: TRBV9; J: TRBJ1-2; D: -; CDR3: CASSVAFESHYGYTF; DNA: TGTGCCAGCAGCGTAGCTTTCGAGAGCCACTATGGCTACACCTTC
size: -; V: TRBV9; J: TRBJ2-2; D: -; CDR3: CASSVGPNRELFF; DNA: TGTGCCAGCAGCGTAGGGCCGAACCGGGAGCTGTTTTTT
size: -; V: TRBV5-6; J: TRBJ2-7; D: -; CDR3: CASSLVGSSYEQYF; DNA: TGTGCCAGCAGCTTGGTTGGGAGCTCCTACGAGCAGTACTTC
size: -; V: TRBV19; J: TRBJ2-7; D: TRBD1; CDR3: CASSMGQVHYEQYF; DNA: TGTGCCAGTAGTATGGGACAGGTCCACTACGAGCAGTACTTC
size: -; V: TRBV5-1; J: TRBJ1-2; D: -; CDR3: CASSKDSYNYGYTF; DNA: TGCGCCAGTTCCAAGGACAGCTATAACTATGGCTACACCTTC
size: few; V: TRBV6-1; J: TRBJ2-6; D: TRBD2; CDR3: CASSVGTSGGSGANVLTF; DNA: TGTGCCAGCAGTGTAGGGACTAGCGGGGGCTCTGGGGCCAACGTCCTGACTTTC
size: -; V: TRBV5-5; J: TRBJ2-7; D: TRBD2; CDR3: CASSFSGTHNYEQYF; DNA: TGTGCCAGCAGCTTTAGCGGGACACATAACTACGAGCAGTACTTC
size: -; V: TRBV4-1; J: TRBJ2-7; D: -; CDR3: CASSQEGQGTYEQYF; DNA: TGCGCCAGCAGCCAAGAGGGGCAGGGCACTTACGAGCAGTACTTC
size: -; V: TRBV3-1/TRBV3-2; J: TRBJ1-6; D: -; CDR3: CASSQGSGVSPLHF; DNA: TGTGCCAGCAGCCAAGGCTCAGGGGTTTCACCCCTCCACTTT
size: -; V: TRBV24-1; J: TRBJ2-7; D: TRBD2; CDR3: CATSDPIAGEGQYF; DNA: TGTGCCACCAGTGACCCCATAGCGGGAGAGGGGCAGTACTTC
size: -; V: TRBV2; J: TRBJ2-4; D: -; CDR3: CASSGMLGEAKNIQYF; DNA: TGTGCCAGCAGCGGGATGCTTGGGGAAGCCAAAAACATTCAGTACTTC